The clone carrying this TCR beta chain appeared a few times. This sample is drawn from a study of identical twins. The CDR3 loop spans 13 amino acids. Trimming removed 4 bases from V and 5 bases from J, with 12 bases in between. Germline CDR1 reads SGHRS; CDR2 reads YFSETQ. TCRdb reanalysed the 5' RACE reads using MiXCR and keeps one entry per CDR3 protein. Of about 210,000 distinct CDR3 sequences listed, roughly 9.4% were seen once; the top ten hold 5% to 5.5%. The TCR originated in a woman aged 18-29 years in good health. The chain employs TRBV5-1 and TRBJ1-1, with a weak D call TRBD1 (5 bases). Sequencing used memory (CD45RO+) T cells sorted from blood. This CDR3 is CASSQIGGTEAFF. The CDR3 nucleotides are TGCGCCAGCAGCCAAATCGGGGGTACTGAAGCTTTCTTT.